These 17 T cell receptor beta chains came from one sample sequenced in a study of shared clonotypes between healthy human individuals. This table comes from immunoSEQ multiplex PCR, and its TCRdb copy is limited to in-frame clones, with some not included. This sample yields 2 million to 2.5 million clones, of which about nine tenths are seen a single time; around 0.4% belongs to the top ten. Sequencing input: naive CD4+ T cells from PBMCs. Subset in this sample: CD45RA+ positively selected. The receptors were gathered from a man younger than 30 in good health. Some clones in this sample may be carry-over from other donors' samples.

In DNA, the CDR3 is TGTGCCAGCAGTTATCTGGGGGCGACTAGCGGGAGTAGGCAGTACTTC. Residues: CASSYLGATSGSRQYF. V is TRBV14 and J is TRBJ2-7; 12 nucleotides line up with TRBD2. J gave up 9 bases and V 6 bases, and 15 bases lay outside the gene matches. Germline assignment: CDR1 SGHDN and CDR2 FVKESK. CDR3 size: 16 residues.

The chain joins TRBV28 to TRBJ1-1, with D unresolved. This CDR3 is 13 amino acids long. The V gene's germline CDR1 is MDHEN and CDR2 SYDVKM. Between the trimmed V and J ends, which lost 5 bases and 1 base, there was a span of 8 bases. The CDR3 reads CASSPPQNTEAFF. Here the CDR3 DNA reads TGTGCCAGCAGTCCCCCCCAGAACACTGAAGCTTTCTTT.

The CDR3 sequence is CASSLRSMRTTEQYF. CDR3 in DNA: TGTGCCAGCAGTTTACGGAGTATGAGGACTACCGAGCAGTACTTC. The V and J genes are TRBV27 and TRBJ2-7, with a possible D match to TRBD2 (6 bases). Germline V gene sequence: CDR1 MNHEY, CDR2 SMNVEV (reference sequence). The CDR3 contains 15 residues. V lost 2 bases and J lost 6, with 17 bases in between.

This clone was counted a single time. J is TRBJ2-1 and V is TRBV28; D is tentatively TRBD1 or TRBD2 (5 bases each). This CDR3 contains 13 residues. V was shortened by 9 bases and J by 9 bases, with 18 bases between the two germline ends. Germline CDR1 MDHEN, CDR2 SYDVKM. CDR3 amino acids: CASARTRRGEQFF. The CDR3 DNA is TGTGCCAGTGCTCGGACTCGAAGGGGTGAGCAGTTCTTC.

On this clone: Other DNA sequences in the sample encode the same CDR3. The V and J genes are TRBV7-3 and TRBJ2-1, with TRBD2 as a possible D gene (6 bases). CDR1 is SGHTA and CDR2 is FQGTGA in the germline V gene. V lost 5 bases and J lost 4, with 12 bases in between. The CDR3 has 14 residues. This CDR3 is CASSPGLSYNEQFF. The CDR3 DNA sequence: TGTGCCAGCAGCCCTGGACTATCGTACAATGAGCAGTTCTTC.

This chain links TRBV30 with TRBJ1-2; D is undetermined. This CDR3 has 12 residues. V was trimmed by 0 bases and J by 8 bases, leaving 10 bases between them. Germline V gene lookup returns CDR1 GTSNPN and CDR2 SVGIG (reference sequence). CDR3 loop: CAWSVSEVGYTF. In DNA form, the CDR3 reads TGTGCCTGGAGTGTAAGCGAGGTGGGCTACACCTTC.

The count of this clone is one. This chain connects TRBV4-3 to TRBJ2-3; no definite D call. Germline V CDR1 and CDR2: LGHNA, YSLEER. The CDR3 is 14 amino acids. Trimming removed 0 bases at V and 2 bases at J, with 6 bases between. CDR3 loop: CASSQDFNTDTQYF. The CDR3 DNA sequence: TGCGCCAGCAGCCAAGATTTTAACACAGATACGCAGTATTTT.

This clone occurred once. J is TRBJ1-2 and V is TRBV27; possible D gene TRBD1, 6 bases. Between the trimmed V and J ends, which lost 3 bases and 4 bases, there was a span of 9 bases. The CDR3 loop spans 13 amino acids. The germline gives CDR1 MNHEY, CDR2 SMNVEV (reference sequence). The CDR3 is CASSFTGIYGYTF. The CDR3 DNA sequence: TGTGCCAGCAGTTTTACAGGGATCTATGGCTACACCTTC.

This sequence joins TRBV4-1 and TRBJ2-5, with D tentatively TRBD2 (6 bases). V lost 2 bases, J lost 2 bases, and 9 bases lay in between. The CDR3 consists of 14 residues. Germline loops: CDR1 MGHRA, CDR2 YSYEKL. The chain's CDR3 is CASSQNSGQETQYF. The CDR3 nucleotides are TGCGCCAGCAGCCAAAACAGCGGGCAAGAGACCCAGTACTTC.

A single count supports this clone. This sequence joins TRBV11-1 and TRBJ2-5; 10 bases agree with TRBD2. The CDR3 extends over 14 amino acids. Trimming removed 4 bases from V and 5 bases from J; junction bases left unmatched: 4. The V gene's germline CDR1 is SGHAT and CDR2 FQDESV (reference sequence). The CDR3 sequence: CASSSSGSDETQYF. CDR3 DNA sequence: TGTGCCAGCAGCTCTAGCGGGAGTGACGAGACCCAGTACTTC. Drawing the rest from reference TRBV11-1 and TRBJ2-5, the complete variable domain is EAEVAQSPRYKITEKSQAVAFWCDPISGHATLYWYRQILGQGPELLVQFQDESVVDDSQLPKDRFSAERLKGVDSTLKIQPAELGDSAMYLCASSSSGSDETQYFGPGTRLLVL.

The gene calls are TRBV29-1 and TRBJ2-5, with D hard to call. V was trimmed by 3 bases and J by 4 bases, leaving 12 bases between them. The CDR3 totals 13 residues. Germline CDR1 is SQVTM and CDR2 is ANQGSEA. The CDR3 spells CSVDRSYRETQYF. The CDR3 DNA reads TGCAGCGTTGACAGGTCTTATCGAGAGACCCAGTACTTC.

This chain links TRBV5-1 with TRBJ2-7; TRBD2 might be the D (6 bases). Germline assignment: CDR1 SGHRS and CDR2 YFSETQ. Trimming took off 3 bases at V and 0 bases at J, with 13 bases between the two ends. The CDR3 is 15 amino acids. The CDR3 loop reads CASSSGGGNSYEQYF. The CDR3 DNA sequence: TGCGCCAGCAGCTCCGGTGGAGGGAACTCCTACGAGCAGTACTTC.

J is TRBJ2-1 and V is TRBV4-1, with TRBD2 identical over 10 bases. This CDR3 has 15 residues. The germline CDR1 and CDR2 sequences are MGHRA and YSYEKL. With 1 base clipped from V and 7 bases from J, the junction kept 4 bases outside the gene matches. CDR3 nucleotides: TGCGCCAGCAGCCAAGTAGCGGGAGGTGGTAATGAGCAGTTCTTC. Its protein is CASSQVAGGGNEQFF.

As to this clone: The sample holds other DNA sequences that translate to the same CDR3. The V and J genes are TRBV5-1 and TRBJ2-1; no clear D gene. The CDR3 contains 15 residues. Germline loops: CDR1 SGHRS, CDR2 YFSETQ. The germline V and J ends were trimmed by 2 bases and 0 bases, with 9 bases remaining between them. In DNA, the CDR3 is TGCGCCAGCAGCTTAGGGCTGAGCTCCTACAATGAGCAGTTCTTC. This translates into CASSLGLSSYNEQFF.

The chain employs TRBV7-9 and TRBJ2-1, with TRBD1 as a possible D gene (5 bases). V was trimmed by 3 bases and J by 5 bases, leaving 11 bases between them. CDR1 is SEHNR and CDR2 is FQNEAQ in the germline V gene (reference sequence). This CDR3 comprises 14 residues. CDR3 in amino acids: CASSFGHPNNEQFF. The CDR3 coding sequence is TGTGCCAGCAGCTTTGGACACCCAAACAATGAGCAGTTCTTC.

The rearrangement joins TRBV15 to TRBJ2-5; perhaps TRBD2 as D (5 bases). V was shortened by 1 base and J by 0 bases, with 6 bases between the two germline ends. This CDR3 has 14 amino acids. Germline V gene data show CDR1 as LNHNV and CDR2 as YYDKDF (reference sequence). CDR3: CATSRGTYQETQYF. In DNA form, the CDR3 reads TGTGCCACCAGCAGAGGGACTTACCAAGAGACCCAGTACTTC.

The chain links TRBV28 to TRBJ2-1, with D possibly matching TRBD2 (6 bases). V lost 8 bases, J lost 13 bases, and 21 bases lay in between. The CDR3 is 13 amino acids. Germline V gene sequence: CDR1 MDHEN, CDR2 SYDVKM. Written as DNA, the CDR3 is TGTGCCAGCGAGTCCCGATTAGCGGCGGTCCAGTTCTTC. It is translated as CASESRLAAVQFF.